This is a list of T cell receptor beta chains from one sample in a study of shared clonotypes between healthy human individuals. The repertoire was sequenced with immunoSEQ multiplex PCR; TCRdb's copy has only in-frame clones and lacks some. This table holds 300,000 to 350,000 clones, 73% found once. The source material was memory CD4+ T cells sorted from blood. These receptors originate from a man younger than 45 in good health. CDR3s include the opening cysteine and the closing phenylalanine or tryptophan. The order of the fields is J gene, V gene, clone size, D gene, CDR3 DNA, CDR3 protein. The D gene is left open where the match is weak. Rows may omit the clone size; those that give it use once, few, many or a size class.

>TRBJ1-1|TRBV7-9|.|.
TGTGCCAGCACCCGAGGGGGAGGTGAGACTGAAGCTTTCTTT
CASTRGGGETEAFF
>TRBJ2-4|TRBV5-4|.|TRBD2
TGTGCCAGCAGCCCCGGACTAGCTGAAGGCATTCAGTACTTC
CASSPGLAEGIQYF
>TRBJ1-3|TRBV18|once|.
TGTGCCAGCTCAACTACGGACTCTGGAAACACCATATATTTT
CASSTTDSGNTIYF
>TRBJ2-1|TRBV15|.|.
TGTGCCACCAGCAGAGGTGTAGGCGGAAGCTCCTACAATGAGCAGTTCTTC
CATSRGVGGSSYNEQFF
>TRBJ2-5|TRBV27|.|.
TGTGCCAGCAGTTCCTACAGGGGGGGGGAGACCCAGTACTTC
CASSSYRGGETQYF
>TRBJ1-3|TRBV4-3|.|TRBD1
TGCGCCAGCAGCCAAGATTATAGGGGGCAGGGCGGAAACACCATATATTTT
CASSQDYRGQGGNTIYF
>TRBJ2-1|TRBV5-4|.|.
TGTGCCAGCAGCTTGGACTTGTCGACCGCTGGGGGTGAGCAGTTCTTC
CASSLDLSTAGGEQFF
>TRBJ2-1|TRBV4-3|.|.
TGCGCCAGCAGCCTCAGAGGCGCGACCTACAATGAGCAGTTCTTC
CASSLRGATYNEQFF
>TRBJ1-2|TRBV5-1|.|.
TGCGCCAGCAGCGCGGGGTATGGCTACACCTTC
CASSAGYGYTF
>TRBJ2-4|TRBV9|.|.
TGTGCCAGCAGCTCGTCCCCCAGAGACATTCAGTACTTC
CASSSSPRDIQYF
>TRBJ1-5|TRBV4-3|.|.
TGCGCCAGCAGCCAAGGACAGCTCAATCAGCCCCAGCATTTT
CASSQGQLNQPQHF
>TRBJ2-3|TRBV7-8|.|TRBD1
TGTGCCAGCAAGGCAGGGGGAGAAAGTACGCAGTATTTT
CASKAGGESTQYF
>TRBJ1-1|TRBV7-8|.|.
TGTGCCAGCAGCCCCTGGGGTCCGGGCACTGAAGCTTTCTTT
CASSPWGPGTEAFF
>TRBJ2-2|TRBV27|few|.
TGTGCCAGCAGTACCCCTAGGCTAGCGCCGAACACCGGGGAGCTGTTTTTT
CASSTPRLAPNTGELFF
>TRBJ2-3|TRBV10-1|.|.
TGCGCCAGCAGTGAAGGGCGCGGGGCGTCAGGGATTCCAGATACGCAGTATTTT
CASSEGRGASGIPDTQYF
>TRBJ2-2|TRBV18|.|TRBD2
TGTGCCAGCTCCCCACTAGCGGGAGCATCCGGGGAGCTGTTTTTT
CASSPLAGASGELFF
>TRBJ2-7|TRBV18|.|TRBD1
TGTGCCAGCTCAATCGGACAGGGACCCTCCTACGAGCAGTACTTC
CASSIGQGPSYEQYF
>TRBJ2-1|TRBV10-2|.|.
TGCGCCACCTATGAGAGTAACAATGAGCAGTTCTTC
CATYESNNEQFF
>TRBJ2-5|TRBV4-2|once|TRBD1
TGTGCCAGCAGCCAAGGACAGGGCGTCGAAGAGACCCAGTACTTC
CASSQGQGVEETQYF
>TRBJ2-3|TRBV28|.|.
TGTGCCAGCAGTTCACAGGGACTCGACACAGATACGCAGTATTTT
CASSSQGLDTDTQYF
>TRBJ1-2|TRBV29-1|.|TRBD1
TGCAGCGTTTCGGACAGGGGGGGCTATGGCTACACCTTC
CSVSDRGGYGYTF
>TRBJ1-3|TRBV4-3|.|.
TGCGCCAGCAGCCAGGACGCAGGGCGCTCTGGAAACACCATATATTTT
CASSQDAGRSGNTIYF
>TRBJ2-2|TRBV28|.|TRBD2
TGTGCCACTGCACTCGGACTAGGGCATGCCGGGGAGCTGTTTTTT
CATALGLGHAGELFF
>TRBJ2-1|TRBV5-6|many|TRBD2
TGTGCCAGCAGCTTCGGCGGGAGGGACACGGTGCAGTTCTTC
CASSFGGRDTVQFF
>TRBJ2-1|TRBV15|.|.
TGTGCCACCAGCAGAGGCGGTAGCGCAAGCTCCTACAATGAGCAGTTCTTC
CATSRGGSASSYNEQFF
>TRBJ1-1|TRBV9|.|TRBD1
TGTGCCAGCAGCAACCCAGGGGGTGAAGCTGAAGCTTTCTTT
CASSNPGGEAEAFF
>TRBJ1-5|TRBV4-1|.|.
TGCGCCAGCAGCCAAACGGGTCGTGGAGGGACCAATCAGCCCCAGCATTTT
CASSQTGRGGTNQPQHF
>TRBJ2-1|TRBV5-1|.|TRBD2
TGCGCCAGCAGCTCTAGCGGGGAGTACAATGAGCAGTTCTTC
CASSSSGEYNEQFF
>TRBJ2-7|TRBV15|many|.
TGTGCCACCAGCAGAGATGGACTGCCTGAGGGAGAGCAGTACTTC
CATSRDGLPEGEQYF
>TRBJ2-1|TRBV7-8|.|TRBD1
TGTGCCAGCAGTCCTAAGTCCGGGACAGGGCAGTTCTTC
CASSPKSGTGQFF
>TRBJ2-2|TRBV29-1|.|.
TGCAGCGTTGAAGGGACTCCCGGGGAGCTGTTTTTT
CSVEGTPGELFF
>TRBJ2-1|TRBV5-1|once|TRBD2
TGCGCCAGCAGCTTGGGTTCTAGCGGCGACAATGAGCAGTTCTTC
CASSLGSSGDNEQFF
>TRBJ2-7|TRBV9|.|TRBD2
TGTGCCAGCAGCGTAGCGGGCGGGAGCTCCTACGAGCAGTACTTC
CASSVAGGSSYEQYF
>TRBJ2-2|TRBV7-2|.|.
TGTGCCAGCAGCTTAGTGGGGCGCGACGGGGAGCTGTTTTTT
CASSLVGRDGELFF
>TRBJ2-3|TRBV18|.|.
TGTGCCAGCTCCCCCGGCGTGGCGGGTGGTGATACGCAGTATTTT
CASSPGVAGGDTQYF
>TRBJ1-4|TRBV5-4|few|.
TGTGCCAGCAGCTTGAAGGCGACAGAAAAACTGTTTTTT
CASSLKATEKLFF
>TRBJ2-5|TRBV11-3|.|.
TGTGCCAGCAGCCTGGAGTTCCAAGAGACCCAGTACTTC
CASSLEFQETQYF
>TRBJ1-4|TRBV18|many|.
TGTGCCAGCTCACCCATAGGGTCTGGGGATGAAAAACTGTTTTTT
CASSPIGSGDEKLFF
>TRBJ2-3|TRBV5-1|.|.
TGCGCCAGCAGCTTAGGGGGGACGAGGAGCACAGATACGCAGTATTTT
CASSLGGTRSTDTQYF
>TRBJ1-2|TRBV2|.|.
TGTGCCAGCAGTGAATACGTCGGCGGCTACACCTTC
CASSEYVGGYTF
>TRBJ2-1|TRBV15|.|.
TGTGCCACCAGCAGAGTCACGGGTCGTGTGGGCAATGAGCAGTTCTTC
CATSRVTGRVGNEQFF
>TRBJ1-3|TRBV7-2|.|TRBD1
TGTGCCAGCAGCTTAGGGACAGGGGGAAACACCATATATTTT
CASSLGTGGNTIYF
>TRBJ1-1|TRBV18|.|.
TGTGCCAGCTCACCACAGACGGGAGGGGGCACTGAAGCTTTCTTT
CASSPQTGGGTEAFF
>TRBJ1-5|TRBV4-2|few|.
TGTGCCAGCAGCCAAGTAAATCAGCCCCAGCATTTT
CASSQVNQPQHF
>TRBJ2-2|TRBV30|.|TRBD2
TGTGCCTGGAGTGTACTACTAGCGGCAACCGGGGAGCTGTTTTTT
CAWSVLLAATGELFF
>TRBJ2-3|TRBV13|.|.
TGTGCCAGCAGCCCCGCCTGGGACACAGATACGCAGTATTTT
CASSPAWDTDTQYF
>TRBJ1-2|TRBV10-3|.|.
TGTGCCATCAGTGAATCGCGGACGCCCATATATGGCTACACCTTC
CAISESRTPIYGYTF
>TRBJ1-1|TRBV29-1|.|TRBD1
TGCAGCGCGGGGGACAGGGTTTTTTCCGAAGCTTTCTTT
CSAGDRVFSEAFF
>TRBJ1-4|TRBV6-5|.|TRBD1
TGTGCCAGCAGGGCCGACAGGGCTTGGAATGAAAAACTGTTTTTT
CASRADRAWNEKLFF
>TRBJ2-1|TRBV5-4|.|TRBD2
TGTGCCAGCAGCCCCAGGACTAGCTGGGAGCAGTTCTTC
CASSPRTSWEQFF
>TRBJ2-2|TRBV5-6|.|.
TGTGCCAGCAGCTTAGTGGTCACCGGGGAGCTGTTTTTT
CASSLVVTGELFF
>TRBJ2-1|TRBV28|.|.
TGTGCCAGCAGTTTCTTAGCCTACAATGAGCAGTTCTTC
CASSFLAYNEQFF
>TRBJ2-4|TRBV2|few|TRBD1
TGTGCCAGCAAAGGGGACAGGGGGTCGGACATTCAGTACTTC
CASKGDRGSDIQYF